This T cell receptor beta chain was sequenced for a study of T-cell reconstitution after alpha-beta-depleted transplantation in children. The authors prepared the TCRbeta library with unique molecular identifiers. TCRdb re-called the PCR reads through MiXCR, storing one row per CDR3 protein. In the table there are roughly 300,000 distinct CDR3 sequences, 10% to 13% of which are singletons. Germline V lookup: CDR1 SGHRS, CDR2 YFSETQ. The V and J ends lost 1 base and 1 base, in that order; junction bases with no gene match: 10. CDR3 size: 17 residues. This clonotype was seen ten or more times. The source of this sequence is a human donor who donated a stem cell graft to a child with acute lymphoblastic leukemia. The chain recombines TRBV5-1 with TRBJ1-1; 7 bases line up with TRBD1. Specimen: PBMCs from the stem cell graft donor, collected from the stem cell graft. The DNA of the CDR3 is TGCGCCAGCAGCTTGTTCAGGGGGAGGGGTAAGAACACTGAAGCTTTCTTT. It codes for CASSLFRGRGKNTEAFF.